This T cell receptor beta chain comes out of a study of human T cells and chemical hapten exposure. TCRdb fed the RACE reads into MiXCR, producing one record per CDR3 protein. The sample yields 150,000 to 200,000 distinct CDR3 sequences, more than 12% seen once. Germline CDR1 and CDR2: DFQATT and SNEGSKA (reference sequence). CDR3 length: 15 amino acids. J gave up 5 bases and V 5 bases, and 9 bases lay outside the gene matches. Described time point: patch test 1, 2 weeks after DPC sensitization. Treatment in this sample: therapeutic diphenylcyclopropenone sensitization with weekly scalp DPC. The V and J genes are TRBV20-1 and TRBJ1-1, with TRBD1 matching 12 bases. This TCR was recovered from a woman in her 30s with alopecia areata. Some clones in this sample may be carry-over from other donors' samples. The input for sequencing was whole blood, taken in connection with sensitization to the hapten diphenylcyclopropenone (DPC). The CDR3 bases are TGCAGTGCTCCTCCGGGACAGGGGGCCTGGACTGAAGCTTTCTTT. Translation: CSAPPGQGAWTEAFF.